One sample yielded the 10 T cell receptor beta chains listed below, sequenced in a study of early T cells in non-severe SARS-CoV-2 infection. MiXCR was run by TCRdb on the 5' RACE reads, yielding one entry per CDR3 protein. Here the sample spans 90,000 to 120,000 distinct CDR3 sequences, over 8.5% being singletons. What was sequenced was whole blood. All receptors derive from an adult who was a healthcare worker with PCR-confirmed SARS-CoV-2 infection or an uninfected control (not recorded which).

This clonotype was observed many times. The gene calls are TRBV3-1 and TRBJ1-6; D is unclear. Germline loops: CDR1 LGHDT, CDR2 YNNKEL (reference sequence). The CDR3 covers 15 residues. Between the trimmed V and J ends, which lost 4 bases and 9 bases, there was a span of 16 bases. The CDR3 sequence: CASSLGLLEISPLHF. CDR3 bases: TGTGCCAGCAGCCTGGGCCTGCTGGAAATTTCACCCCTCCACTTT.

At least ten counts were recorded for this clonotype. The rearrangement joins TRBV11-2 to TRBJ2-7; no clear D. The germline V and J ends were trimmed by 3 bases and 9 bases, with 9 bases remaining between them. Germline CDR1 is SGHAT and CDR2 is FQNNGV. The CDR3 is made up of 11 amino acids. Here the CDR3 DNA reads TGTGCCAGCAGCTTGGTGGTTGGGCAGTACTTC. Its translation: CASSLVVGQYF.

The J gene is TRBJ2-3, the V gene TRBV6-5; 7 bases are shared with TRBD2. J lost 6 bases, V lost 6 bases, and 15 bases had no gene match. Germline CDR1 MNHEY, CDR2 SVGAGI. The CDR3 has 16 amino acids. The CDR3 is CASRSIPGGGFDTQYF. The CDR3 DNA reads as TGTGCCAGCAGATCCATACCGGGAGGTGGATTTGATACGCAGTATTTT.

This clonotype was recorded at least ten times. This chain connects TRBV10-3 to TRBJ2-3; 13 bases are shared with TRBD2. Germline loops: CDR1 ENHRY, CDR2 SYGVKD. V lost 10 bases to trimming and J lost 0 bases; unmatched junction nucleotides: 4. The CDR3 contains 15 residues. CDR3 region: CATGTSGMSTDTQYF. CDR3 nucleotide sequence: TGTGCCACCGGGACTAGCGGGATGAGCACAGATACGCAGTATTTT.

This clonotype appeared a few times. V usage is TRBV6-6 and J usage is TRBJ2-5; 12 nucleotides line up with TRBD2. The CDR3 length is 16 residues. CDR1 MNHNY and CDR2 SVGAGI come from the germline V gene (reference sequence). The V and J ends lost 2 bases and 0 bases, in that order; junction bases with no gene match: 1. In DNA form, the CDR3 reads TGTGCCAGCAGTTACGGGACTAGCGGGTACCAAGAGACCCAGTACTTC. The encoded protein is CASSYGTSGYQETQYF.

This clonotype was recorded a few times. This chain connects TRBV7-3 to TRBJ2-3; D remains ambiguous. CDR3 length: 14 amino acids. From germline, CDR1 is SGHTA and CDR2 FQGTGA. Trimming left V 0 bases short and J 6 bases short, with 10 bases between. CDR3 protein: CASSLTWKEDTQYF. The CDR3 coding sequence is TGTGCCAGCAGCTTAACTTGGAAGGAGGATACGCAGTATTTT.

The V and J genes are TRBV7-9 and TRBJ1-2; TRBD1 agrees at 7 bases. V shed 5 bases and J 4 bases; nucleotides not matched to a gene: 10. CDR3 length: 15 residues. Germline V gene lookup returns CDR1 SEHNR and CDR2 FQNEAQ (reference sequence). The CDR3 sequence is CASSPEGAPRYGYTF. In nucleotides, the CDR3 is TGTGCCAGCAGCCCCGAGGGGGCCCCCCGCTATGGCTACACCTTC.

This clonotype was seen only a few times. The chain carries TRBV7-8 and TRBJ2-7; 7 nucleotides agree with TRBD1. V lost 5 bases to trimming and J lost 6 bases; unmatched junction nucleotides: 7. Germline values: CDR1 SGHVS, CDR2 FQNEAQ. This CDR3 comprises 13 residues. The CDR3 is CASSLDRVGEQYF. Written as DNA, the CDR3 is TGTGCCAGCAGCCTTGACAGGGTGGGCGAGCAGTACTTC.

This chain joins TRBV14 and TRBJ2-3; 14 bases match TRBD2. After removal of 3 bases from V and 7 bases from J, the junction contained 12 bases not matched to a gene. This CDR3 comprises 18 residues. Germline V gene data show CDR1 as SGHDN and CDR2 as FVKESK. The CDR3 bases are TGTGCCAGCAGCCAGTACGGGACTAGCGGGAGTGGCGTTTATACGCAGTATTTT. This codes for CASSQYGTSGSGVYTQYF.

The chain combines TRBV28 with TRBJ2-5; TRBD1 agrees at 7 bases. V lost 7 bases to trimming and J lost 5 bases; unmatched junction nucleotides: 13. The germline V gene has CDR1 MDHEN and CDR2 SYDVKM. The CDR3 loop spans 15 amino acids. Here the CDR3 DNA reads TGTGCCAGCATAGGGGGCCCGTACCTCAAGGAGACCCAGTACTTC. Its translation: CASIGGPYLKETQYF.